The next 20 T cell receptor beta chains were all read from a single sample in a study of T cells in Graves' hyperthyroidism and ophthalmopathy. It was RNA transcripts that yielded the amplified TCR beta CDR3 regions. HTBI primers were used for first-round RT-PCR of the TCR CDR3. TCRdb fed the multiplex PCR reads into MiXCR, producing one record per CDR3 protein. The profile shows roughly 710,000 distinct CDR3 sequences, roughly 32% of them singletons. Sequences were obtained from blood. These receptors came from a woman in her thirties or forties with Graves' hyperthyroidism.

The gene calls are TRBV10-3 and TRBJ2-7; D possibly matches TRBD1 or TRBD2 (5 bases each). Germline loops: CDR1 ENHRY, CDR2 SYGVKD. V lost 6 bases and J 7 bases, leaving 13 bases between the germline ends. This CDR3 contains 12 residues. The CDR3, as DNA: TGTGCCATCAGCGCAGGGCGCGGGGAGCAGTACTTC. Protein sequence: CAISAGRGEQYF.

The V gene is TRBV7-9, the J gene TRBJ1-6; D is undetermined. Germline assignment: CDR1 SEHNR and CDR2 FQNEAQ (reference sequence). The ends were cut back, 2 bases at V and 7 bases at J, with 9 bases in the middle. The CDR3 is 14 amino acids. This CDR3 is CASSLLPGNSPLHF. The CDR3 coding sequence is TGTGCCAGCAGCTTATTACCGGGGAATTCACCCCTCCACTTT.

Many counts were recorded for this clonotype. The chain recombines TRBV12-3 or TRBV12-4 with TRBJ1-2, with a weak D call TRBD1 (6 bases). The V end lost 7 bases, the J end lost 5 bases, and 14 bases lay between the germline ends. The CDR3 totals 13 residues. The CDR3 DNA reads TGTGCCAGCAACCCTAGGGGGAGATATGGCTACACCTTC. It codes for CASNPRGRYGYTF.

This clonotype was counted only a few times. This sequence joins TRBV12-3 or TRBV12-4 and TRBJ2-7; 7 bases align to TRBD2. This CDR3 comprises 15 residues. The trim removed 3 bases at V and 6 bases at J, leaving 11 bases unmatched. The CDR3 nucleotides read TGTGCCAGCAGTTTTATGACTAGCTACGAGGCCGAGCAGTACTTC. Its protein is CASSFMTSYEAEQYF.

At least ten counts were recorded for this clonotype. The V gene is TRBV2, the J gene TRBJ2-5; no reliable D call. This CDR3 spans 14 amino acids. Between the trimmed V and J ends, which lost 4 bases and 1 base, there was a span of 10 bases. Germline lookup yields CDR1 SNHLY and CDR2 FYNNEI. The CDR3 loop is CASSGSAIQETQYF. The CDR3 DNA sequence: TGTGCCAGCAGTGGCAGCGCGATCCAAGAGACCCAGTACTTC. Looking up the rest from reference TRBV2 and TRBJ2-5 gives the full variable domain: EPEVTQTPSHQVTQMGQEVILRCVPISNHLYFYWYRQILGQKVEFLVSFYNNEISEKSEIFDDQFSVERPDGSNFTLKIRSTKLEDSAMYFCASSGSAIQETQYFGPGTRLLVL.

The CDR3 reads CASSLEGVGETQYF. The DNA for the CDR3 is TGTGCCAGCAGTTTAGAGGGGGTCGGGGAGACCCAGTACTTC. The chain employs TRBV28 and TRBJ2-5; D perhaps matches TRBD1 (6 bases). The CDR3 is 14 residues long. The germline CDR1 and CDR2 sequences are MDHEN and SYDVKM. Trimming left V 2 bases short and J 5 bases short, with 12 bases between.

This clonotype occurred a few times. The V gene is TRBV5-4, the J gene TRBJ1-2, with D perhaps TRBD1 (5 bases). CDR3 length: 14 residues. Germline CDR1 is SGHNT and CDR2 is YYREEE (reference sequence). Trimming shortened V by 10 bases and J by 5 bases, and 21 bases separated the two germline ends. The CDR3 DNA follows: TGTGCCGCCCGTTCAAGGGACGTTATGTATGGCTACACCTTC. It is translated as CAARSRDVMYGYTF.

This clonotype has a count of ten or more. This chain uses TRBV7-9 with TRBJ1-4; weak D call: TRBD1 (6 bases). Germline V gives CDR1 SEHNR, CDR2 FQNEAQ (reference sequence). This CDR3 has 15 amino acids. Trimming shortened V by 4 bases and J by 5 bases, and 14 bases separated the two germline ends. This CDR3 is CASSSPQGGNEKLFF. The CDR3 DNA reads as TGTGCCAGCAGCTCACCACAGGGAGGCAATGAAAAACTGTTTTTT.

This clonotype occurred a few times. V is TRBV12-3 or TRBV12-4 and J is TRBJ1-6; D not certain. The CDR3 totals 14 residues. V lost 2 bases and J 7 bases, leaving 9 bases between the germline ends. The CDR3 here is CASSLTVWNSPLHF. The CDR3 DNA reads TGTGCCAGCAGTTTAACAGTTTGGAATTCACCCCTCCACTTT.

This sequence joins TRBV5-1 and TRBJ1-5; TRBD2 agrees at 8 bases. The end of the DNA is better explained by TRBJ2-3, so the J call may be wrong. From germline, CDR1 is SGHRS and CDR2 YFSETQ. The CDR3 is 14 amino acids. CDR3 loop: CASSLVGGADTQYF. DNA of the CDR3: TGCGCCAGCAGCTTGGTCGGGGGGGCAGATACGCAGTATTTT.

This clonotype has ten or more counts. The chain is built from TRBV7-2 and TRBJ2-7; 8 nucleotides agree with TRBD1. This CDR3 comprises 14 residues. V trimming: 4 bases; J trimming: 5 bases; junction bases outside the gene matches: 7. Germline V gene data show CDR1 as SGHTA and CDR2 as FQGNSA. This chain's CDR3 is CASSSPGQGHEQYF. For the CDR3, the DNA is TGTGCCAGCAGCTCGCCCGGACAGGGCCACGAGCAGTACTTC.

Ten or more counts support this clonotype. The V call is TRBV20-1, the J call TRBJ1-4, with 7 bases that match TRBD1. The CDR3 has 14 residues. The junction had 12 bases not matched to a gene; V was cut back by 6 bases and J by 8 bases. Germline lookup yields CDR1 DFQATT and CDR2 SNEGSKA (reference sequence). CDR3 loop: CSAPDRDREEKLFF. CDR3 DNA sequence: TGCAGTGCACCCGACAGGGATCGGGAGGAAAAACTGTTTTTT.

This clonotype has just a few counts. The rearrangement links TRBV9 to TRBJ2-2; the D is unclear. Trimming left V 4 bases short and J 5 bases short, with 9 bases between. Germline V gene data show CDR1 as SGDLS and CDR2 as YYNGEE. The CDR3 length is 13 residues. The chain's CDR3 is CASSPGPTGELFF. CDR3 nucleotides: TGTGCCAGCAGCCCTGGACCGACCGGGGAGCTGTTTTTT.

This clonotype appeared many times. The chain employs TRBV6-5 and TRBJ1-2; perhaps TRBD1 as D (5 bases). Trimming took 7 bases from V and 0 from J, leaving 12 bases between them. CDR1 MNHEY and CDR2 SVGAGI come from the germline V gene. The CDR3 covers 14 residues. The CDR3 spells CASTQGIPNYGYTF. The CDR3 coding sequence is TGTGCCAGCACCCAGGGTATTCCTAACTATGGCTACACCTTC.

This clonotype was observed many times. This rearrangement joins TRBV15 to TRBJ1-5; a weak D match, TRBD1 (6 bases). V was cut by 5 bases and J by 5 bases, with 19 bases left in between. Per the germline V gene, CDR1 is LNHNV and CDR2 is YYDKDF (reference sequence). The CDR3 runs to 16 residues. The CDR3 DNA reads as TGTGCCACCAGCCCTAGAAGGGGGGGCAGGGATCAGCCCCAGCATTTT. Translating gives CATSPRRGGRDQPQHF.

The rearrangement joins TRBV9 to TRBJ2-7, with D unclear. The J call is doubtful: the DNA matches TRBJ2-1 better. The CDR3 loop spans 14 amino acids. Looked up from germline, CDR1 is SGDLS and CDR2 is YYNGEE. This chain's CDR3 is CASSENPRDNEQFF. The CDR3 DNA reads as TGTGCCAGCAGCGAGAACCCCCGTGACAATGAGCAGTTCTTC.

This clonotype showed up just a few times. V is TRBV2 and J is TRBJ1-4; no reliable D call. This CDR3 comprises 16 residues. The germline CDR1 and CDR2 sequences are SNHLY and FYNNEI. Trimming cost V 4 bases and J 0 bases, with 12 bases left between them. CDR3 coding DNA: TGTGCCAGCAGTGGAGAAAATACTGCAACTAATGAAAAACTGTTTTTT. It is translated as CASSGENTATNEKLFF.

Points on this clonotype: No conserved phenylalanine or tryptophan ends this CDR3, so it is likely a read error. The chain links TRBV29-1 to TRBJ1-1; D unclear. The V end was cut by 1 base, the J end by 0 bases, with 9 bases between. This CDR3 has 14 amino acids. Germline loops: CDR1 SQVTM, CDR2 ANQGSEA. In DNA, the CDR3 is TGCAGCGTTGAAGGCCATGGAATGAACACTGAAGCTTTCCTT. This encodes CSVEGHGMNTEAFL.

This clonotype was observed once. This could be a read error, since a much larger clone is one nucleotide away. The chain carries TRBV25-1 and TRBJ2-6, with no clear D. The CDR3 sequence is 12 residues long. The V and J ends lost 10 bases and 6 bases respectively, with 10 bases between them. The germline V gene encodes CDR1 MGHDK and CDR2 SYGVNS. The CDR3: CATSPEANVLTF. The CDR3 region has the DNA TGTGCCACCTCGCCCGAGGCCAACGTCCTGACTTTC.

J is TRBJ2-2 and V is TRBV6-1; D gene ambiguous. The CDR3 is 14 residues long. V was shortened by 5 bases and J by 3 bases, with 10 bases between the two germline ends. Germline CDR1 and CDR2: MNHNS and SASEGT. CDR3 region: CASSQWSHTGELFF. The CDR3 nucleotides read TGTGCCAGCAGTCAGTGGTCACACACCGGGGAGCTGTTTTTT.